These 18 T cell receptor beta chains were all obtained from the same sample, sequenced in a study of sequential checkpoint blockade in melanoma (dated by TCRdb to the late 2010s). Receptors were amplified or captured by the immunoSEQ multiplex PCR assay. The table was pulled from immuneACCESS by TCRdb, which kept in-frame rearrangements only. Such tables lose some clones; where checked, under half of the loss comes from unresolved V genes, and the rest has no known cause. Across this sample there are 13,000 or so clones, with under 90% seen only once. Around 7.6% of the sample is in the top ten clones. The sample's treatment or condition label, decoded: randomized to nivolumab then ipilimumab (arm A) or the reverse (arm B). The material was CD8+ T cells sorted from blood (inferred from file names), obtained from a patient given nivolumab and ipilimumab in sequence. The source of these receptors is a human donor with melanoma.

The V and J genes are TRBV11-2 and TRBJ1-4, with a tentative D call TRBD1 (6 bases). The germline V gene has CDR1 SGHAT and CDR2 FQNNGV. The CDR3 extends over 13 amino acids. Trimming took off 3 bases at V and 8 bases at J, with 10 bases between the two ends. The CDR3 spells CASSFHRAEKLFF. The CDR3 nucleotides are TGTGCCAGCAGCTTTCACAGGGCGGAAAAACTGTTTTTT.

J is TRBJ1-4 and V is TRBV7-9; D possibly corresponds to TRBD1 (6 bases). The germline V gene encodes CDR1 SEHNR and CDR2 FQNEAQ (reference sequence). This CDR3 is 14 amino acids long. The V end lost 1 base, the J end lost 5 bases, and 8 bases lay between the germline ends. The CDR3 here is CASSLGTENEKLFF. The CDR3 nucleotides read TGTGCCAGCAGCTTAGGGACAGAAAATGAAAAACTGTTTTTT.

As DNA, the CDR3 is TGTGCCAGCAGCTTAATTGGGGACAGCTCCTACAATGAGCAGTTCTTC. Translation: CASSLIGDSSYNEQFF. V usage is TRBV13 and J usage is TRBJ2-1, with TRBD1 matching over 7 bases. The CDR3 contains 16 residues. Losses at the gene ends were 2 bases for V and 0 bases for J; bases not matched to a gene: 4. Per germline, CDR1 PRHDT and CDR2 FYEKMQ (reference sequence).

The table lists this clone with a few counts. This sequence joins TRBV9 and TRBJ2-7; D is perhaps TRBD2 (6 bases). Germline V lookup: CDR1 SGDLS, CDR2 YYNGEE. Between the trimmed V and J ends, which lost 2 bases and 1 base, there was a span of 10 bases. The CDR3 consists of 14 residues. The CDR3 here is CASSVGLASYEQYF. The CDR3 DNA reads TGTGCCAGCAGCGTGGGACTGGCTTCCTACGAGCAGTACTTC.

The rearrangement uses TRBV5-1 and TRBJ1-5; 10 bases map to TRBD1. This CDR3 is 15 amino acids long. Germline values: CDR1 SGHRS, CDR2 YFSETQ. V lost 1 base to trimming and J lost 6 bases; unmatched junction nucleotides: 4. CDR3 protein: CASSLTTGGFQPQHF. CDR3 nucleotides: TGCGCCAGCAGCTTGACGACAGGGGGCTTTCAGCCCCAGCATTTT.

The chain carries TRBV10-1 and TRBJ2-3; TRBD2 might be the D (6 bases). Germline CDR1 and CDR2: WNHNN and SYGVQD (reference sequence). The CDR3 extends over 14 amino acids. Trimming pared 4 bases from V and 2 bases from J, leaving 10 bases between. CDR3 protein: CASSGDSPTDTQYF. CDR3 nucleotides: TGCGCCAGCAGTGGGGACTCTCCCACAGATACGCAGTATTTT.

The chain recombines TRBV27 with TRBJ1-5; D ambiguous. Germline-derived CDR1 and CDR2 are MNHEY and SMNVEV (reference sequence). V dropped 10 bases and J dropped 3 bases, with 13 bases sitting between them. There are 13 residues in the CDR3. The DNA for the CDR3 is TGTGCCACCTCAACAGAGCACAATCAGCCCCAGCATTTT. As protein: CATSTEHNQPQHF.

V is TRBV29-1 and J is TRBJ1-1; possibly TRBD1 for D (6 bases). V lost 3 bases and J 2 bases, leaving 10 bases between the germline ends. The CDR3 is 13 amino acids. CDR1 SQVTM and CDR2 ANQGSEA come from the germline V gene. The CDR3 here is CSVETGENTEAFF. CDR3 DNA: TGCAGCGTTGAGACAGGCGAAAACACTGAAGCTTTCTTT.

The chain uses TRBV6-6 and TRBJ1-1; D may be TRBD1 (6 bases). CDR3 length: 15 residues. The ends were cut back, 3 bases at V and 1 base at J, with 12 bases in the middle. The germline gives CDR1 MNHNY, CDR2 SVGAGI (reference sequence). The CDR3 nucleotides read TGTGCCAGCAGTTATTATGAGGGGGAGAACACTGAAGCTTTCTTT. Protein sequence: CASSYYEGENTEAFF.

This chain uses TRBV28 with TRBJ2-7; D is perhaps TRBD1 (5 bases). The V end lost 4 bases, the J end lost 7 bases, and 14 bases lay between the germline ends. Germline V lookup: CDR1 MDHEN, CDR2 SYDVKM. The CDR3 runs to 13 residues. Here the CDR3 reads CASSWSGLGEQYF. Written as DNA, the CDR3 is TGTGCCAGCAGTTGGTCAGGGTTGGGGGAGCAGTACTTC.

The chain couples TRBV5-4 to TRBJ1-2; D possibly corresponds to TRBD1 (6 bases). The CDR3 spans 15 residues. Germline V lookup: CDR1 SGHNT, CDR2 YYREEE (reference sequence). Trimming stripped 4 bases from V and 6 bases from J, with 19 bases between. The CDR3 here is CASSDSTGRWDGYTF. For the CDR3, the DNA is TGTGCCAGCAGCGATTCGACAGGTCGGTGGGATGGCTACACCTTC.

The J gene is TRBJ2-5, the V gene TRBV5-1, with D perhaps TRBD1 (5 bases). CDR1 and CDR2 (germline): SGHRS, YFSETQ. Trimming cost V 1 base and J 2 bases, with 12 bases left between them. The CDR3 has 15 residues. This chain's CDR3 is CASSLLDNQQETQYF. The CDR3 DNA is TGCGCCAGCAGCTTGTTGGACAACCAGCAAGAGACCCAGTACTTC.

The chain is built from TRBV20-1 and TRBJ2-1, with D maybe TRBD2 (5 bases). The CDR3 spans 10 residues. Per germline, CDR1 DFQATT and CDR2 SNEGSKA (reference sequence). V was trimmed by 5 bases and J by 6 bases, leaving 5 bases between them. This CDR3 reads CSAAGNEQFF. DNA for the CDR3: TGCAGTGCTGCGGGCAATGAGCAGTTCTTC.

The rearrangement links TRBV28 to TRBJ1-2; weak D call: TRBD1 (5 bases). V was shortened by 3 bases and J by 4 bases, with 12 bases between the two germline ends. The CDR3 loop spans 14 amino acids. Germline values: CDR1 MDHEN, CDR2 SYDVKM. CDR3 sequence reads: CASSLGGTGYGYTF. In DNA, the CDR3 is TGTGCCAGCAGTTTGGGTGGGACTGGCTATGGCTACACCTTC.

This chain's CDR3 is CASSLMVGAGELFF. CDR3 DNA sequence: TGTGCCAGCAGTTTAATGGTTGGAGCCGGGGAGCTGTTTTTT. This chain joins TRBV28 and TRBJ2-2; D not certain. CDR1 and CDR2 (germline): MDHEN, SYDVKM. Trimming removed 2 bases at V and 6 bases at J, with 10 bases between. The CDR3 is made up of 14 amino acids.

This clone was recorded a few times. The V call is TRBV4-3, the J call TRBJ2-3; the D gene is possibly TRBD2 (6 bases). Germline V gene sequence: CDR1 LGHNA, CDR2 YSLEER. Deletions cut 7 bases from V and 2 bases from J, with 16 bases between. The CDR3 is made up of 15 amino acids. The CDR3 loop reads CASTQGSGSTDTQYF. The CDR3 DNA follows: TGCGCCAGCACCCAGGGTAGCGGATCCACAGATACGCAGTATTTT.

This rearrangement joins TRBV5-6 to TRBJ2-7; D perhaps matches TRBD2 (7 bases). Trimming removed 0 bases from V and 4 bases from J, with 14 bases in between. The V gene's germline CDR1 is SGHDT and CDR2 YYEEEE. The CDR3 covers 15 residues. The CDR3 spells CASSLGPGGSYEQYF. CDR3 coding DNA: TGTGCCAGCAGCTTGGGGCCGGGGGGCTCTTACGAGCAGTACTTC.

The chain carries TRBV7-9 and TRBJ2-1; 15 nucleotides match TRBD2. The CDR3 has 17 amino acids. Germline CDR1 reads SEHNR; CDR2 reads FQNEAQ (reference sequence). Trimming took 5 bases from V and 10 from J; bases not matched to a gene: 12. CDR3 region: CASSQLGLAGGQGEQFF. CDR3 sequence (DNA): TGTGCCAGCAGCCAATTAGGACTAGCGGGGGGGCAAGGGGAGCAGTTCTTC.